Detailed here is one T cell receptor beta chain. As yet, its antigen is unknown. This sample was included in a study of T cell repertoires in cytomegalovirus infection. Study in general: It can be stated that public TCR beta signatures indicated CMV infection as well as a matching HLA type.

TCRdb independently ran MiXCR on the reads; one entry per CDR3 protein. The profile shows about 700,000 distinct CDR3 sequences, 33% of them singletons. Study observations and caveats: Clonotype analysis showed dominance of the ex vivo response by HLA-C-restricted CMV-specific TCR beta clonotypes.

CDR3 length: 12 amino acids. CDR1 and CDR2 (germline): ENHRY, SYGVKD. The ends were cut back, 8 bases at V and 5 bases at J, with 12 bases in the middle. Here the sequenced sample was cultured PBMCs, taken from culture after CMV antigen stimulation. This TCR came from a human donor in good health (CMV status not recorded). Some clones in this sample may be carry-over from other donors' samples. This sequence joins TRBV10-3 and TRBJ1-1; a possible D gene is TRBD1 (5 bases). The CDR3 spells CAIGLGRTEAFF. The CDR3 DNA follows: TGTGCCATCGGTCTGGGGCGGACTGAAGCTTTCTTT.